This entry lists 32 T cell receptor beta chains sequenced from one sample in a study of graft-versus-host responses after intestinal transplantation. The repertoire was sequenced with immunoSEQ multiplex PCR; TCRdb's copy has only in-frame clones and lacks some. The sample includes over 90,000 clones, approximately 94% of them seen just once. Their antigen targets remain unknown. The sequencing used unstimulated CD8+ T cells sorted from spleen or lymph node cells, collected before intestinal transplant. These receptor sequences come from a human donor who received an intestinal transplant.

The gene calls are TRBV27 and TRBJ2-2; 15 bases map to TRBD2. The CDR3 has 18 residues. The trim removed 3 bases at V and 3 bases at J, leaving 5 bases unmatched. Germline CDR1 and CDR2: MNHEY and SMNVEV (reference sequence). The CDR3 loop reads CASSFGGLAGGYTGELFF. The CDR3 coding sequence is TGTGCCAGCAGTTTTGGGGGACTAGCGGGGGGATACACCGGGGAGCTGTTTTTT.

This rearrangement joins TRBV4-1 to TRBJ2-7; D is perhaps TRBD1 or TRBD2 (5 bases each). The germline CDR1 and CDR2 sequences are MGHRA and YSYEKL. The CDR3 has 17 amino acids. Trimming removed 2 bases from V and 4 bases from J, with 21 bases in between. The CDR3 here is CASSQPYFGTSRYEQYF. The CDR3, as DNA: TGCGCCAGCAGCCAACCCTACTTCGGGACCTCCCGTTACGAGCAGTACTTC.

The gene calls are TRBV7-9 and TRBJ2-1; 8 bases map to TRBD2. Germline-derived CDR1 and CDR2 are SEHNR and FQNEAQ (reference sequence). The CDR3 has 15 residues. V shed 1 base and J 7 bases; nucleotides not matched to a gene: 6. CDR3 sequence reads: CASSLVTGGANEQFF. Written as DNA, the CDR3 is TGTGCCAGCAGCTTAGTCACCGGGGGGGCGAATGAGCAGTTCTTC.

The chain couples TRBV19 to TRBJ2-1, with D unresolved. CDR3 length: 14 residues. The V end lost 3 bases, the J end lost 4 bases, and 10 bases lay between the germline ends. Germline CDR1 and CDR2: LNHDA and SQIVND (reference sequence). The CDR3 region is CASSISRFYNEQFF. The CDR3 DNA reads TGTGCCAGTAGTATCTCACGGTTTTACAATGAGCAGTTCTTC.

The chain employs TRBV9 and TRBJ2-1; TRBD1 aligns across 8 bases. CDR1 and CDR2 from the germline V gene are SGDLS and YYNGEE. This CDR3 comprises 14 residues. J gave up 8 bases and V 3 bases, and 7 bases lay outside the gene matches. In DNA form, the CDR3 reads TGTGCCAGCAGCGAACTGGACAGGGTGGATGAGCAGTTCTTC. It is translated as CASSELDRVDEQFF.

This clone has just a few counts. The V and J genes are TRBV7-9 and TRBJ1-3; D is unresolved. V lost 2 bases, J lost 11 bases, and 10 bases lay in between. Germline V lookup: CDR1 SEHNR, CDR2 FQNEAQ (reference sequence). The CDR3 runs 12 residues. The CDR3, as DNA: TGTGCCAGCAGCTTATTGGGTACGGCCATATATTTT. Its protein product is CASSLLGTAIYF. The whole variable domain, filled in from reference TRBV7-9 and TRBJ1-3, reads DTGVSQNPRHKITKRGQNVTFRCDPISEHNRLYWYRQTLGQGPEFLTYFQNEAQLEKSRLLSDRFSAERPKGSFSTLEIQRTEQGDSAMYLCASSLLGTAIYFGEGSWLTVV.

The chain links TRBV19 to TRBJ1-1; D call uncertain. The germline V gene has CDR1 LNHDA and CDR2 SQIVND (reference sequence). Trimming left V 6 bases short and J 5 bases short, with 13 bases between. This CDR3 contains 13 residues. CDR3 protein: CASSSSGWTEAFF. DNA of the CDR3: TGTGCCAGTAGCTCTAGCGGGTGGACTGAAGCTTTCTTT.

The CDR3 DNA is TGTGCCAGCAATGAGGGGGGGGGCCAAGAGACCCAGTACTTC. Translated, it gives CASNEGGGQETQYF. The chain uses TRBV27 and TRBJ2-5; maybe TRBD2 (7 bases). V lost 7 bases and J lost 1, with 13 bases in between. The CDR3 extends over 14 amino acids. Germline loops: CDR1 MNHEY, CDR2 SMNVEV (reference sequence).

With respect to this clone: In the same sample, other DNA sequences code for this CDR3. The rearrangement uses TRBV4-1 and TRBJ2-1, with TRBD2 matching over 14 bases. Germline lookup yields CDR1 MGHRA and CDR2 YSYEKL. The CDR3 is 19 amino acids. Germline trimming cut 2 bases from V and 5 bases from J; bases unmatched to any gene: 11. For the CDR3, the DNA is TGCGCCAGCAGCCAACGACTAGCGGGGGGGCCCACCGCCGACAATGAGCAGTTCTTC. Translated, it gives CASSQRLAGGPTADNEQFF.

This clone was counted a single time. The chain uses TRBV4-1 and TRBJ2-7; 11 nucleotides agree with TRBD2. J lost 6 bases, V lost 4 bases, and 5 bases had no gene match. Germline V gives CDR1 MGHRA, CDR2 YSYEKL. This CDR3 contains 14 residues. CDR3 DNA sequence: TGCGCCAGCAGCCCGCTAGCGGGGGGTGGCGAGCAGTACTTC. Translation gives CASSPLAGGGEQYF.

The DNA of the CDR3 is TGTGCCAGCAGCGTAGCCAGGGGATCGAACACCGGGGAGCTGTTTTTT. Its protein product is CASSVARGSNTGELFF. This sequence joins TRBV9 and TRBJ2-2, with a tentative D call TRBD1 (6 bases). Between the trimmed V and J ends, which lost 0 bases and 0 bases, there was a span of 9 bases. From germline, CDR1 is SGDLS and CDR2 YYNGEE. The CDR3 sequence is 16 residues long.

The V call is TRBV4-1, the J call TRBJ2-6; D is perhaps TRBD1 (6 bases). The CDR3 is 17 amino acids. Deletions cut 3 bases from V and 0 bases from J, with 12 bases between. Germline CDR1 reads MGHRA; CDR2 reads YSYEKL. The CDR3 here is CASSQDRISSGANVLTF. CDR3 nucleotides: TGCGCCAGCAGCCAGGACAGAATAAGCTCTGGGGCCAACGTCCTGACTTTC.

The rearrangement uses TRBV29-1 and TRBJ2-1, with D possibly matching TRBD1 (5 bases). This CDR3 has 15 amino acids. Germline values: CDR1 SQVTM, CDR2 ANQGSEA. V was trimmed by 2 bases and J by 2 bases, leaving 13 bases between them. Here the CDR3 DNA reads TGCAGCGTTGAATTGGGTCAGGGTACCTACAATGAGCAGTTCTTC. Protein: CSVELGQGTYNEQFF.

The genes are TRBV25-1 and TRBJ1-6; D uncertain. The CDR3 extends over 14 amino acids. Trimming stripped 0 bases from V and 8 bases from J, with 8 bases between. The germline V gene has CDR1 MGHDK and CDR2 SYGVNS. In DNA form, the CDR3 reads TGTGCCAGCAGTGAATATATCGGGGATTCACCCCTCCACTTT. Translating it yields CASSEYIGDSPLHF.

The rearrangement joins TRBV7-3 to TRBJ2-3; D remains ambiguous. V lost 3 bases and J 5 bases, leaving 15 bases between the germline ends. The CDR3 is made up of 15 amino acids. Germline CDR1 SGHTA, CDR2 FQGTGA. The CDR3 region has the DNA TGTGCCAGCAGCTTGACAAGGGCAGTCCAAGATACGCAGTATTTT. Translation gives CASSLTRAVQDTQYF.

For this clone: The sample holds other DNA sequences that translate to the same CDR3. V and J are TRBV9 and TRBJ1-1; D is ambiguous. V shed 0 bases and J shed 1 base, with 4 bases lying between them. The CDR3 is 13 residues long. Germline CDR1 is SGDLS and CDR2 is YYNGEE. The CDR3: CASSVGRNTEAFF. CDR3 nucleotides: TGTGCCAGCAGCGTAGGACGGAACACTGAAGCTTTCTTT.

The chain links TRBV27 to TRBJ2-4; 10 positions agree with TRBD1. The germline gives CDR1 MNHEY, CDR2 SMNVEV (reference sequence). The CDR3 is made up of 15 amino acids. The ends lost 3 bases at V and 1 base at J; junction bases unmatched: 0. The CDR3 region has the DNA TGTGCCAGCAGTTTGGGACAGGGGGCCAAAAACATTCAGTACTTC. This encodes CASSLGQGAKNIQYF.

The chain is built from TRBV19 and TRBJ2-5; D may be TRBD1 or TRBD2 (5 bases each). V was shortened by 3 bases and J by 5 bases, with 16 bases between the two germline ends. CDR1 and CDR2 (germline): LNHDA, SQIVND (reference sequence). The CDR3 is 15 residues long. CDR3 sequence: CASSMWGPMEETQYF. The CDR3 DNA is TGTGCCAGTAGTATGTGGGGACCCATGGAGGAGACCCAGTACTTC.

CDR3 region: CASSLLDEQFF. CDR3 nucleotide sequence: TGTGCCAGCAGCCTACTCGATGAGCAGTTCTTC. The chain carries TRBV11-2 and TRBJ2-1; no clear D gene. The CDR3 consists of 11 residues. The germline V and J ends were trimmed by 5 bases and 8 bases, with 7 bases remaining between them. Per germline, CDR1 SGHAT and CDR2 FQNNGV. Filled out from reference TRBV11-2 and TRBJ2-1, the complete variable domain reads EAGVAQSPRYKIIEKRQSVAFWCNPISGHATLYWYQQILGQGPKLLIQFQNNGVVDDSQLPKDRFSAERLKGVDSTLKIQPAKLEDSAVYLCASSLLDEQFFGPGTRLTVL.

This chain uses TRBV27 with TRBJ1-1, with D perhaps matching TRBD1 (6 bases). Between the trimmed V and J ends, which lost 1 base and 3 bases, there was a span of 9 bases. Germline V gives CDR1 MNHEY, CDR2 SMNVEV (reference sequence). The CDR3 is 14 residues long. CDR3 sequence reads: CASSLLGGYTEAFF. The CDR3 region has the DNA TGTGCCAGCAGTTTATTAGGGGGATACACTGAAGCTTTCTTT.

This sequence joins TRBV7-9 and TRBJ2-2; 10 bases align to TRBD1. Trimming took 5 bases from V and 4 from J; bases not matched to a gene: 7. This CDR3 is 16 amino acids long. Per germline, CDR1 SEHNR and CDR2 FQNEAQ (reference sequence). The DNA of the CDR3 is TGTGCCAGCAGCCAACTCTGGACAGGGGGCACCGGGGAGCTGTTTTTT. Its protein product is CASSQLWTGGTGELFF.

The chain carries TRBV21-1 and TRBJ2-7; no DNA check was done on the table's D call, TRBD2. TRBV21-1 is reported as a pseudogene. The length of the CDR3 is 15 residues. The CDR3 protein is CASSKLGLSSYEQYF. The CDR3, as DNA: TGTGCCAGCAGCAAATTAGGACTGTCCTCCTACGAGCAGTACTTC.

A word on this clone: Other nucleotide sequences from this sample produce the same CDR3. V and J are TRBV9 and TRBJ2-2; 8 bases fit TRBD1. Germline CDR1 is SGDLS and CDR2 is YYNGEE. V lost 0 bases, J lost 6 bases, and 13 bases stayed unmatched. The CDR3 totals 18 residues. CDR3 protein: CASSVGRWDRMRPGELFF. CDR3 bases: TGTGCCAGCAGCGTAGGTCGGTGGGACAGGATGAGGCCCGGGGAGCTGTTTTTT.

V gene TRBV5-1 combines with J gene TRBJ2-7; TRBD1 agrees at 8 bases. The CDR3 runs to 17 residues. Looked up from germline, CDR1 is SGHRS and CDR2 is YFSETQ. The V and J ends lost 1 base and 4 bases, in that order; junction bases with no gene match: 13. The DNA of the CDR3 is TGCGCCAGCAGCTTGCGATCACCAGGGGGCGTCAGGTACGAGCAGTACTTC. It yields the protein CASSLRSPGGVRYEQYF.

The chain carries TRBV29-1 and TRBJ2-7, with a tentative D call TRBD1 (6 bases). CDR1 and CDR2 from the germline V gene are SQVTM and ANQGSEA. This CDR3 is built from 14 residues. Deletions cut 4 bases from V and 0 bases from J, with 13 bases between. The CDR3 is CSVGGGDGSYEQYF. Here the CDR3 DNA reads TGCAGCGTTGGAGGGGGAGACGGCTCCTACGAGCAGTACTTC.

The chain has TRBV27 and TRBJ2-7, with 8 bases identical to TRBD1. The CDR3 is made up of 14 amino acids. The J segment lost 6 bases and the V segment lost 6 bases, leaving 10 bases of the junction unmatched. The germline V gene encodes CDR1 MNHEY and CDR2 SMNVEV (reference sequence). The CDR3 region has the DNA TGTGCCAGCAGACGTGGACAGGGATTTTCCGAGCAGTACTTC. Residues: CASRRGQGFSEQYF.

The chain is built from TRBV27 and TRBJ2-2; D is uncertain. V lost 6 bases to trimming and J lost 13 bases, with 12 bases between them. CDR1 is MNHEY, CDR2 SMNVEV, per germline (reference sequence). The CDR3 totals 11 residues. The CDR3 region is CASSSGLGLFF. The CDR3 region has the DNA TGTGCCAGCAGCTCCGGGCTTGGGCTGTTTTTT.

This clone was detected only once. CDR3 sequence: CASSRRVWGEKLFF. In DNA form, the CDR3 reads TGTGCCAGCAGCCGGCGGGTTTGGGGTGAAAAACTGTTTTTT. J is TRBJ1-4 and V is TRBV25-1; D unclear. The CDR3 sequence is 14 residues long. V dropped 6 bases and J dropped 7 bases, with 15 bases sitting between them. Germline CDR1 and CDR2: MGHDK and SYGVNS.

V gene TRBV11-3 combines with J gene TRBJ1-2; D may be TRBD1 (6 bases). Per the germline V gene, CDR1 is SGHNT and CDR2 is YENEEA. The V end was cut by 5 bases, the J end by 8 bases, with 27 bases between. There are 17 residues in the CDR3. The DNA for the CDR3 is TGTGCCAGCAGCCTCAATCCGGCAGGGGAATTGGTAGAAGGCTACACCTTC. The encoded protein is CASSLNPAGELVEGYTF.

The chain couples TRBV29-1 to TRBJ2-3; D not certain. The CDR3 is 11 residues long. V was clipped by 7 bases and J by 6 bases, with 11 bases between them. Germline V gene sequence: CDR1 SQVTM, CDR2 ANQGSEA. The CDR3: CSAVRQDTQYF. The CDR3 DNA follows: TGCAGCGCCGTGAGGCAGGATACGCAGTATTTT.

The chain joins TRBV4-1 to TRBJ1-2; no definite D call. The CDR3 extends over 15 amino acids. V was shortened by 0 bases and J by 4 bases, with 12 bases between the two germline ends. Per germline, CDR1 MGHRA and CDR2 YSYEKL. For the CDR3, the DNA is TGCGCCAGCAGCCAAGAAAAGCGAGAAACCTATGGCTACACCTTC. The encoded protein is CASSQEKRETYGYTF.

The gene calls are TRBV19 and TRBJ2-1, with TRBD2 matching over 8 bases. The V gene end was trimmed by 3 bases and the J gene end by 7 bases; junction bases not matched to a gene: 8. The length of the CDR3 is 15 residues. Germline V gives CDR1 LNHDA, CDR2 SQIVND (reference sequence). CDR3 amino acids: CASSMRVAGINEQFF. The CDR3 coding sequence is TGTGCCAGTAGTATGAGGGTAGCGGGGATAAATGAGCAGTTCTTC.